Following are 31 T cell receptor beta chains from one sample sequenced in a study of monozygotic twins with inflammatory bowel disease. TCRdb reprocessed the 5' RACE reads, with one entry per CDR3 protein and no DNA. The table lists 400,000 to 500,000 distinct CDR3 sequences. Sequencing was done on a sample of blood. The source of these receptors is a human donor with ulcerative colitis or Crohn's disease, or a healthy co-twin of an affected twin (not recorded which).

This chain links TRBV12-3 or TRBV12-4 with TRBJ2-5; TCRdb's D call, TRBD1, is unchecked because there is no DNA. There are 16 residues in the CDR3. The CDR3 sequence: CASSLGAGLFGGTQYF.

The J gene is TRBJ2-1, the V gene TRBV20-1; TCRdb returns TRBD1, unconfirmable since there is no DNA. Germline V gene lookup returns CDR1 DFQATT and CDR2 SNEGSKA (reference sequence). The CDR3 is made up of 12 amino acids. The CDR3 sequence is CSARGGTQEQFF.

The genes are TRBV18 and TRBJ2-7; the TCRdb D gene call, TRBD1, has no DNA to confirm it. CDR3 length equals 15 residues. Germline CDR1 is KGHSH and CDR2 is LQKENI. The CDR3 loop reads CASSPRGGRVYEQYF.

This chain connects TRBV20-1 to TRBJ2-6; checking the TCRdb D call of TRBD1 is not possible without DNA. The CDR3 totals 16 residues. In germline, CDR1 is DFQATT, CDR2 SNEGSKA (reference sequence). The CDR3 spells CSASGQGYSGANVLTF.

The chain links TRBV6-5 to TRBJ2-3; the D call of TRBD1 rests on TCRdb alone, since no DNA is present to check it. This CDR3 is built from 16 residues. Germline V gene sequence: CDR1 MNHEY, CDR2 SVGAGI. The CDR3 here is CASSSSSGGITDTQYF.

The V call is TRBV12-3 or TRBV12-4, the J call TRBJ2-1; TCRdb indicates TRBD1, and absent DNA this call remains unverified. The CDR3 spans 14 residues. CDR3 protein: CASRRQGIYNEQFF.

V is TRBV7-9 and J is TRBJ2-1; there is no DNA to check the TCRdb D call of TRBD2. From germline, CDR1 is SEHNR and CDR2 FQNEAQ (reference sequence). The CDR3 has 14 residues. CDR3 residues: CASVLAGGPREQFF.

V gene TRBV5-1 combines with J gene TRBJ2-7; TCRdb calls TRBD2, which cannot be checked without DNA. The germline CDR1 and CDR2 sequences are SGHRS and YFSETQ. The CDR3 length is 16 residues. The CDR3 protein is CASSPPGGSAANEQYF.

J is TRBJ2-7 and V is TRBV4-2; TCRdb reports TRBD1, a call that lacks DNA to check it against. CDR1 LGHNA and CDR2 YNFKEQ come from the germline V gene. CDR3 size: 16 residues. Here the CDR3 reads CASSSRLGQVLYEQYF.

The genes are TRBV7-1 and TRBJ2-1. TRBV7-1 is an open reading frame whose function is uncertain. The CDR3 is 12 amino acids. The CDR3 sequence: CASSSAHNEQFF.

J is TRBJ1-5 and V is TRBV25-1; with no DNA, the TCRdb D assignment of TRBD1 cannot be verified. There are 14 residues in the CDR3. Germline values: CDR1 MGHDK, CDR2 SYGVNS. The CDR3 region is CASSRPGPHQPQHF.

The genes are TRBV20-1 and TRBJ2-7; TCRdb designates TRBD2, a call that cannot be tested without DNA. The CDR3 extends over 13 amino acids. The germline gives CDR1 DFQATT, CDR2 SNEGSKA (reference sequence). The CDR3 reads CSASGGGLSEQYF.

V gene TRBV5-4 combines with J gene TRBJ2-3; the D gene TCRdb calls, TRBD1, cannot be checked with no DNA. The CDR3 length is 17 residues. The V gene's germline CDR1 is SGHNT and CDR2 YYREEE (reference sequence). The CDR3 region is CASSLPDSRPSTDTQYF.

V and J are TRBV12-3 or TRBV12-4 and TRBJ2-7; TCRdb's D call of TRBD2 is untestable without DNA. The CDR3 totals 12 residues. CDR3 amino acids: CASRGVSAEQYF.

The rearrangement joins TRBV28 to TRBJ2-3; TCRdb picks TRBD2, but there is no DNA to check that call. This CDR3 is built from 12 residues. Germline values: CDR1 MDHEN, CDR2 SYDVKM. CDR3 protein: CASRVGPHTQYF.

This sequence joins TRBV7-9 and TRBJ2-3; without DNA, the TCRdb call of TRBD1 cannot be checked. There are 17 residues in the CDR3. Germline V gene sequence: CDR1 SEHNR, CDR2 FQNEAQ (reference sequence). CDR3 amino acids: CASSSRGGGGFTDTQYF.

The chain couples TRBV5-6 to TRBJ1-2; the D call of TRBD1 rests on TCRdb alone, since no DNA is present to check it. Germline V gene lookup returns CDR1 SGHDT and CDR2 YYEEEE. The CDR3 contains 17 residues. CDR3 amino acids: CASRVNRGPTSSYGYTF. Complete variable domain (other parts from reference TRBV5-6 and TRBJ1-2): DAGVTQSPTHLIKTRGQQVTLRCSPKSGHDTVSWYQQALGQGPQFIFQYYEEEERQRGNFPDRFSGHQFPNYSSELNVNALLLGDSALYLCASRVNRGPTSSYGYTFGSGTRLTVV.

V and J are TRBV5-5 and TRBJ1-2. CDR1 and CDR2 (germline): SGHKS, YYEKEE (reference sequence). This CDR3 is built from 16 residues. The chain's CDR3 is CASSILPESVGYGYTF.

The V and J genes are TRBV6-1 and TRBJ2-7; TCRdb's D call, TRBD2, is unchecked because there is no DNA. Germline V gene lookup returns CDR1 MNHNS and CDR2 SASEGT. This CDR3 is 16 amino acids long. CDR3 residues: CASSQPERALSYEQYF.

The gene calls are TRBV12-3 or TRBV12-4 and TRBJ2-2; TCRdb's assignment of TRBD1 cannot be checked, as there is no DNA. There are 16 residues in the CDR3. CDR3 protein: CASSSGQGRDTGELFF.

V is TRBV13 and J is TRBJ2-1; TCRdb's assignment of TRBD1 cannot be checked, as there is no DNA. This CDR3 contains 15 residues. Germline CDR1 and CDR2: PRHDT and FYEKMQ (reference sequence). CDR3 in amino acids: CASSLGMGGRNEQFF.

The V gene is TRBV3-1, the J gene TRBJ2-2. CDR1 and CDR2 (germline): LGHDT, YNNKEL (reference sequence). The CDR3 consists of 16 residues. The CDR3 sequence: CASSQDRNIRTGELFF.

The CDR3 protein is CASRQGWGTDTQYF. This chain joins TRBV28 and TRBJ2-3; TCRdb selects TRBD1, and the lack of DNA leaves this call unchecked. This CDR3 has 14 amino acids. Germline CDR1 is MDHEN and CDR2 is SYDVKM.

The chain carries TRBV5-1 and TRBJ1-2. Germline-derived CDR1 and CDR2 are SGHRS and YFSETQ. The CDR3 has 15 amino acids. This CDR3 is CASSPGGGLIYGYTF.

Here the CDR3 reads CASSQVHGSSYNSPLHF. The chain carries TRBV3-1 and TRBJ1-6. Germline CDR1 LGHDT, CDR2 YNNKEL (reference sequence). The CDR3 is 17 residues long.

The CDR3 loop reads CATSDLGIGANNEQFF. V and J are TRBV24-1 and TRBJ2-1; TCRdb lists TRBD1, though no DNA is available to test this call. Germline V lookup: CDR1 KGHDR, CDR2 SFDVKD. The CDR3 is made up of 16 amino acids.

This chain uses TRBV9 with TRBJ2-1; as DNA is missing, the TRBD2 call by TCRdb cannot be tested. The germline V gene has CDR1 SGDLS and CDR2 YYNGEE. CDR3 length equals 16 residues. The CDR3 loop is CASSPVAGLSLNEQFF. Full variable domain (outside the CDR3, taken from reference TRBV9 and TRBJ2-1): DSGVTQTPKHLITATGQRVTLRCSPRSGDLSVYWYQQSLDQGLQFLIQYYNGEERAKGNILERFSAQQFPDLHSELNLSSLELGDSALYFCASSPVAGLSLNEQFFGPGTRLTVL.

The chain employs TRBV5-1 and TRBJ2-3; TCRdb calls TRBD2, which cannot be checked without DNA. This CDR3 has 17 residues. Looked up from germline, CDR1 is SGHRS and CDR2 is YFSETQ. The CDR3 sequence is CASHPGLAGGPTDTQYF.

J is TRBJ2-1 and V is TRBV29-1. The CDR3 is 12 residues long. From germline, CDR1 is SQVTM and CDR2 ANQGSEA. Here the CDR3 reads CSVEAAWNEQFF.

The chain has TRBV5-1 and TRBJ1-1. Germline values: CDR1 SGHRS, CDR2 YFSETQ. The CDR3 has 13 residues. CDR3 amino acids: CASSVRGHTEAFF.

The genes are TRBV2 and TRBJ1-1. This CDR3 is 15 amino acids long. Germline V gene data show CDR1 as SNHLY and CDR2 as FYNNEI. CDR3 sequence: CASTILSGIGTEAFF.